A selection of T cell receptor beta chains follows, all from one sample in a study of identical twins. MiXCR, applied by TCRdb to the 5' RACE reads, yields one record per CDR3 protein. The sample carries under 350,000 distinct CDR3 sequences, 8.5% to 9.5% recorded once. This sample was shared with a second study, whose subject was yellow fever vaccine responses in identical twins.

The sample taken for sequencing was CD8+ T cells sorted from blood. The receptors were sampled from a woman aged 18-30 years in good health. CDR3s include the opening cysteine and the closing phenylalanine or tryptophan. A D gene is named only where the DNA matches it firmly. The size entry is marked missing in some rows and otherwise reads once, few, many or a size class.

d_gene: NA
v_gene: TRBV7-2
abundance: NA
j_gene: TRBJ2-7
CDR3nt: TGTGCCAGCAGCGTCCTAGAGGGATATGCCTACGAGCAGTACTTC
CDR3aa: CASSVLEGYAYEQYF

d_gene: TRBD1
v_gene: TRBV12-3/TRBV12-4
abundance: few
j_gene: TRBJ2-5
CDR3nt: TGTGCCAGCAGGGCCAGGGACAGGGCAAGGGCCCAGTACTTC
CDR3aa: CASRARDRARAQYF

d_gene: NA
v_gene: TRBV29-1
abundance: NA
j_gene: TRBJ1-2
CDR3nt: TGCAGCGTTGAAGCGCCAGGAATCTATGGCTACACCTTC
CDR3aa: CSVEAPGIYGYTF

d_gene: NA
v_gene: TRBV5-1
abundance: NA
j_gene: TRBJ2-1
CDR3nt: TGCGCCAGCAGGGAACTCGCTAGCTCCTACAATGAGCAGTTCTTC
CDR3aa: CASRELASSYNEQFF

d_gene: NA
v_gene: TRBV5-1
abundance: NA
j_gene: TRBJ2-5
CDR3nt: TGCGCCAGCAGCTTGGAGGACCAGTTCCAAGAGACCCAGTACTTC
CDR3aa: CASSLEDQFQETQYF

d_gene: TRBD2
v_gene: TRBV7-9
abundance: few
j_gene: TRBJ2-7
CDR3nt: TGTGCCAGCAGCCCCAGGACTAGCGGGACCCCCTACGAGCAGTACTTC
CDR3aa: CASSPRTSGTPYEQYF

d_gene: TRBD1
v_gene: TRBV7-9
abundance: NA
j_gene: TRBJ2-7
CDR3nt: TGTGCCAGCAGTTCTGACAGGGCCAACTCCTACGAGCAGTACTTC
CDR3aa: CASSSDRANSYEQYF

d_gene: NA
v_gene: TRBV27
abundance: NA
j_gene: TRBJ1-5
CDR3nt: TGTGCCAGCAGTTTATCGGTGGGGGGCGGTGATCAGCCCCAGCATTTT
CDR3aa: CASSLSVGGGDQPQHF

d_gene: NA
v_gene: TRBV15
abundance: many
j_gene: TRBJ2-2
CDR3nt: TGTGCCACCAGCAGAGATACAGCAAACACCGGGGAGCTGTTTTTT
CDR3aa: CATSRDTANTGELFF

d_gene: NA
v_gene: TRBV5-4
abundance: NA
j_gene: TRBJ2-2
CDR3nt: TGTGCCAGCAGGCAACCTACCGGGGAGCTGTTTTTT
CDR3aa: CASRQPTGELFF

d_gene: TRBD2
v_gene: TRBV7-9
abundance: few
j_gene: TRBJ2-3
CDR3nt: TGTGCCAGCAGCTTACTAGCGGGGGAAGATACGCAGTATTTT
CDR3aa: CASSLLAGEDTQYF

d_gene: NA
v_gene: TRBV27
abundance: few
j_gene: TRBJ2-3
CDR3nt: TGTGCCAGCAGTCCTTACAGTATTGTAACAGATACGCAGTATTTT
CDR3aa: CASSPYSIVTDTQYF

d_gene: NA
v_gene: TRBV11-2
abundance: many
j_gene: TRBJ2-3
CDR3nt: TGTGCCAGCAGCTTATCGTGGCGACCCAGCACAGATACGCAGTATTTT
CDR3aa: CASSLSWRPSTDTQYF

d_gene: NA
v_gene: TRBV12-3/TRBV12-4
abundance: many
j_gene: TRBJ2-2
CDR3nt: TGTGCCAGCAGTTTACCCGCTGCCTACACCGGGGAGCTGTTTTTT
CDR3aa: CASSLPAAYTGELFF

d_gene: NA
v_gene: TRBV28
abundance: NA
j_gene: TRBJ2-5
CDR3nt: TGTGCCAGCAGTTTCCCCCTCTTTAAGAGTCCCAACGAGACCCAGTACTTC
CDR3aa: CASSFPLFKSPNETQYF

d_gene: TRBD2
v_gene: TRBV28
abundance: NA
j_gene: TRBJ2-5
CDR3nt: TGTGCCAGCAGTGTTCTAGCGGGGGGGCTAGAGACCCAGTACTTC
CDR3aa: CASSVLAGGLETQYF

d_gene: NA
v_gene: TRBV20-1
abundance: many
j_gene: TRBJ2-7
CDR3nt: TGCAGTGCTAGATACGAAGCCTACGAGCAGTACTTC
CDR3aa: CSARYEAYEQYF

d_gene: NA
v_gene: TRBV29-1
abundance: many
j_gene: TRBJ2-1
CDR3nt: TGCAGCGTTGCGGCTAGCGCTATGTATGAGCAGTTCTTC
CDR3aa: CSVAASAMYEQFF

d_gene: TRBD2
v_gene: TRBV20-1
abundance: NA
j_gene: TRBJ2-7
CDR3nt: TGCAGTGCTAGAGATATAAGGCTAGCGGGAGTTGAGCAGTACTTC
CDR3aa: CSARDIRLAGVEQYF

d_gene: TRBD2
v_gene: TRBV30
abundance: few
j_gene: TRBJ2-7
CDR3nt: TGTGCCTGGAGCGGACTAGCGGGAGCGTACTACGAGCAGTACTTC
CDR3aa: CAWSGLAGAYYEQYF

d_gene: TRBD2
v_gene: TRBV18
abundance: few
j_gene: TRBJ2-1
CDR3nt: TGTGCCAGCTCACGCTTGGGGACTAGCCTAAGGGGCCTCAATGAGCAGTTCTTC
CDR3aa: CASSRLGTSLRGLNEQFF

d_gene: TRBD2
v_gene: TRBV28
abundance: NA
j_gene: TRBJ2-1
CDR3nt: TGTGCCAGCAGTGCCGTATCAGCGGGGGCCTACAATGAGCAGTTCTTC
CDR3aa: CASSAVSAGAYNEQFF

d_gene: TRBD2
v_gene: TRBV4-3
abundance: NA
j_gene: TRBJ2-3
CDR3nt: TGCGCCAGCAGCCAAGATTCCACACTAGCGGGAGGGCCGCATACGCAGTATTTT
CDR3aa: CASSQDSTLAGGPHTQYF

d_gene: TRBD1
v_gene: TRBV12-3/TRBV12-4
abundance: NA
j_gene: TRBJ2-3
CDR3nt: TGTGCCAGCAGTTTAGCGGCAGGGGGCATAGATACGCAGTATTTT
CDR3aa: CASSLAAGGIDTQYF

d_gene: NA
v_gene: TRBV7-2
abundance: many
j_gene: TRBJ2-1
CDR3nt: TGTGCCAGCAGCTCAATCTCTGGCGGACAGATATACAATGAGCAGTTCTTC
CDR3aa: CASSSISGGQIYNEQFF

d_gene: TRBD1
v_gene: TRBV29-1
abundance: many
j_gene: TRBJ2-3
CDR3nt: TGCAGCGTGCCCTGGGACAGATACACAGATACGCAGTATTTT
CDR3aa: CSVPWDRYTDTQYF

d_gene: NA
v_gene: TRBV20-1
abundance: NA
j_gene: TRBJ2-3
CDR3nt: TGCAGTGCTAGGGAGGGCACAGATACGCAGTATTTT
CDR3aa: CSAREGTDTQYF